This T cell receptor (beta chain) was profiled in a study of T cell repertoires in cytomegalovirus infection. Study information: Public TCR beta signatures provided an indication of both CMV infection and a matching HLA type.

As concerns this clonotype: What it recognizes is unknown.

The CDR3 covers 15 residues. The germline gives CDR1 MDHEN, CDR2 SYDVKM. The V end lost 1 base, the J end lost 2 bases, and 12 bases lay between the germline ends. TCRdb itself ran the reads through MiXCR, one entry per CDR3 protein. The table lists around 740,000 distinct CDR3 sequences, 35% to 40% of them singletons, with around 2.8% in the top ten. The study's findings and limits: Carriers of CMV and the relevant HLA type were discriminated by public TCR beta frequency. HLA-C-restricted, CMV-specific TCR beta clonotypes were dominant ex vivo.

The origin of this receptor is a human donor in good health (CMV status not recorded). Some clones in this sample may be carry-over from other donors' samples. The specimen sequenced was PBMCs. V gene TRBV28 combines with J gene TRBJ2-7; D ambiguous. The CDR3 DNA reads as TGTGCCAGCAGTTTATTACCCGGCCTCCCCTACGAGCAGTACTTC. It translates to CASSLLPGLPYEQYF.